This T cell receptor beta chain appears in the sequencing data of a study of blood T cells in healthy people across ages. It was ten milliliters of peripheral blood that were drawn from each donor. V was pared by 8 bases and J by 4 bases, with 6 bases of the junction left unmatched. The CDR3 spans 14 residues. Germline V gives CDR1 SNHLY, CDR2 FYNNEI. Study observations and caveats: As age increased, TCR beta diversity per million T cells fell in a roughly linear fashion.

As regards this clonotype: The antigen is not known.

Primed by a sample-barcoded 5' primer and a J-beta primer mix, a second PCR proceeded for about 7 to 11 cycles. TCRdb ran MiXCR on the 5' RACE reads and lists one entry per CDR3 protein. The sample has roughly 550,000 distinct CDR3 sequences, 24% seen once. The sample was also reused in another study, on T cells of mothers and their children. That work contributes: The whole RNA yield was converted to cDNA, around 1.5 ug per 15 ul.

The sample consisted of blood. The TCR sequence derives from a boy aged 10-17 years in good health. V gene TRBV2 combines with J gene TRBJ2-5, with TRBD2 matching over 11 bases. In nucleotides, the CDR3 is TGTGCCAGCTTTTCCGGACTAGCGGGAGAGACCCAGTACTTC. Protein product: CASFSGLAGETQYF.